This paragraph reports one TCR beta chain. Its antigen is undetermined. The record originates from a study of T cell responses to AZD1222 COVID-19 vaccine. The table came from immunoSEQ multiplex PCR; TCRdb's copy has only in-frame clones and leaves some out. The sample has about 150,000 clones, 80% to 90% seen once; the top ten hold about a tenth. Second-dose schedules of about 4 or about 12 weeks were combined. Study conclusions and caveats: Dominant CD4 TCR responses targeted spike regions 160-218 and 743-854. Spike-specific TCR repertoires showed rising breadth and depth after two AZD1222 doses. Just a handful of AZD1222 recipients tested seropositive at baseline.

Trimming shortened V by 2 bases and J by 5 bases, and 24 bases separated the two germline ends. Germline CDR1 SEHNR, CDR2 FQNEAQ (reference sequence). The CDR3 covers 19 residues. This chain connects TRBV7-9 to TRBJ2-2; no reliable D call. This TCR was sampled from an adult who received the AZD1222 COVID-19 vaccine. The specimen comprised peripheral blood, sampled 28 days after the second AZD1222 dose. The CDR3: CASSLSGRTHNLSTGELFF. In DNA form, the CDR3 reads TGTGCCAGCAGCTTATCCGGCCGGACCCACAACCTCAGTACCGGGGAGCTGTTTTTT.